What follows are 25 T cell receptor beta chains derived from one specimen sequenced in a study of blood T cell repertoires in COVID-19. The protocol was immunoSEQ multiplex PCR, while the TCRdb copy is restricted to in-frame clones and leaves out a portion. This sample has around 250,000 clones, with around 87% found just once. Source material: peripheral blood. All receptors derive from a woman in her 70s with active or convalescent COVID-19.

The CDR3 reads CASSNGGGSYEQYF. In nucleotides, the CDR3 is TGTGCCAGTAGTAATGGCGGTGGATCCTACGAGCAGTACTTC. V and J are TRBV19 and TRBJ2-7, with D unresolved. Germline V CDR1 and CDR2: LNHDA, SQIVND (reference sequence). The CDR3 has 14 amino acids. V was pared by 4 bases and J by 1 base, with 11 bases between. Complete variable domain (other parts from reference TRBV19 and TRBJ2-7): DGGITQSPKYLFRKEGQNVTLSCEQNLNHDAMYWYRQDPGQGLRLIYYSQIVNDFQKGDIAEGYSVSREKKESFPLTVTSAQKNPTAFYLCASSNGGGSYEQYFGPGTRLTVT.

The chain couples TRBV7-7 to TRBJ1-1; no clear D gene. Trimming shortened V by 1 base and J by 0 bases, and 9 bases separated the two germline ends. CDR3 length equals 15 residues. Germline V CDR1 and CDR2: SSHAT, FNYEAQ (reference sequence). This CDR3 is CASSLVPGLNTEAFF. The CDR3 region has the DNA TGTGCCAGCAGCTTAGTCCCAGGCTTGAACACTGAAGCTTTCTTT.

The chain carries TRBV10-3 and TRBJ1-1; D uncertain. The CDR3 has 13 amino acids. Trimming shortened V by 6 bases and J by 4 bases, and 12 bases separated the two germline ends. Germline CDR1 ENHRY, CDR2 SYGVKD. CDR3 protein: CAIRSYISTEAFF. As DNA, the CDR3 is TGTGCCATCAGGTCATATATTAGCACTGAAGCTTTCTTT.

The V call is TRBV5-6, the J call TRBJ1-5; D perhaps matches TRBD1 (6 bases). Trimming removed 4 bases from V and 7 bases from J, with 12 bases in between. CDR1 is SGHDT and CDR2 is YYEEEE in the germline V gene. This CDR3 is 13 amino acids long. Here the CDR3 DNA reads TGTGCCAGCAGCCAGGGGTTCGGCCAGCCCCAGCATTTT. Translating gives CASSQGFGQPQHF.

The CDR3 here is CASSLQDRGNYGYTF. Written as DNA, the CDR3 is TGCGCCAGCAGCCTACAAGACAGGGGGAACTATGGCTACACCTTC. The chain carries TRBV4-1 and TRBJ1-2; 9 nucleotides agree with TRBD1. This CDR3 spans 15 amino acids. V was pared by 4 bases and J by 2 bases, with 5 bases of the junction left unmatched. Per germline, CDR1 MGHRA and CDR2 YSYEKL.

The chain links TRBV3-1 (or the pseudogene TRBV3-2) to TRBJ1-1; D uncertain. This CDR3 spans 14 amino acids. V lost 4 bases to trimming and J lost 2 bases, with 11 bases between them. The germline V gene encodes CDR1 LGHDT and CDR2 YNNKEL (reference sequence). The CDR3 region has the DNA TGTGCCAGCAGCCCCCAACGGGTTAACACTGAAGCTTTCTTT. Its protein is CASSPQRVNTEAFF.

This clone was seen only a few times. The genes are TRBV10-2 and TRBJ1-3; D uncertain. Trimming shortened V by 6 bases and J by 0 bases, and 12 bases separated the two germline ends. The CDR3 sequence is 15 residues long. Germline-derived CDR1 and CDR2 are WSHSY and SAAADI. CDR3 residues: CASSYSGNSGNTIYF. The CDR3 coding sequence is TGCGCCAGCAGCTATTCGGGTAACTCTGGAAACACCATATATTTT.

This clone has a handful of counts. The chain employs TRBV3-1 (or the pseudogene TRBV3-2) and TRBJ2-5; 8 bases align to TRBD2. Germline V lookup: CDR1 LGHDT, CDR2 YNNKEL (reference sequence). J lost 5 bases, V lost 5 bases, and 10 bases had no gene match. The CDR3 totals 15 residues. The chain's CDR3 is CASSSRTVAGETQYF. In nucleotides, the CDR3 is TGTGCCAGCAGCTCTAGGACAGTAGCGGGGGAGACCCAGTACTTC.

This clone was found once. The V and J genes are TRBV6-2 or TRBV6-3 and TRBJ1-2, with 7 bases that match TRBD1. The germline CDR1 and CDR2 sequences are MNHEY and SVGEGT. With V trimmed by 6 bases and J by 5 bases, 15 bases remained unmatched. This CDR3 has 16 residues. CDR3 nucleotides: TGTGCCAGCAGCGTTCCTCCAGGAGGGGGCGCTTATGGCTACACCTTC. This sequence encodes CASSVPPGGGAYGYTF.

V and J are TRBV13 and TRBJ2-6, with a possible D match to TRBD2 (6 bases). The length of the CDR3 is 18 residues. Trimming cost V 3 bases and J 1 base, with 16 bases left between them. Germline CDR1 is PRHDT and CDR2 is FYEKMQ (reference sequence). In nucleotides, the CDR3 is TGTGCCAGCAGCTTTAGACTGGGGGGTAGGTCTGGGGCCAACGTCCTGACTTTC. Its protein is CASSFRLGGRSGANVLTF.

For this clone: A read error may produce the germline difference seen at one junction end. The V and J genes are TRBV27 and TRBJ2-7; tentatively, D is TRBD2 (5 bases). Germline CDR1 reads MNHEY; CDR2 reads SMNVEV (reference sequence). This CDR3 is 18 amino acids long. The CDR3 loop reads CASSFNTRGYSSSHEQYF. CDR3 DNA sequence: TGTGCCAGCAGTTTTAACACCCGGGGATATTCTAGCTCCCACGAGCAGTACTTC.

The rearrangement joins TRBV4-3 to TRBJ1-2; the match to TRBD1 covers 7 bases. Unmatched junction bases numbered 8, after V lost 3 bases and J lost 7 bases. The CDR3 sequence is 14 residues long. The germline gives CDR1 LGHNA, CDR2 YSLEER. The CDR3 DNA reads TGCGCCAGCAGCCAGGAAACAGGGGAGGCTGGCTACACCTTC. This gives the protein CASSQETGEAGYTF.

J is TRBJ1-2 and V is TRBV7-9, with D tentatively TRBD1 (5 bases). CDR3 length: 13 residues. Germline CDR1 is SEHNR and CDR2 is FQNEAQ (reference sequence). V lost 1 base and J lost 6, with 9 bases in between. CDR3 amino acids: CASSLGTNNGYTF. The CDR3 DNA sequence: TGTGCCAGCAGCTTAGGGACAAACAATGGCTACACCTTC.

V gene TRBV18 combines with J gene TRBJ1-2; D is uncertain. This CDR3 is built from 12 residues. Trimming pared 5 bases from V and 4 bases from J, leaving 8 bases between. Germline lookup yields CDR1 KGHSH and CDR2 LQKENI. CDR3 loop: CASSVSGYGYTF. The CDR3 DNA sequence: TGTGCCAGCTCAGTGTCAGGCTATGGCTACACCTTC.

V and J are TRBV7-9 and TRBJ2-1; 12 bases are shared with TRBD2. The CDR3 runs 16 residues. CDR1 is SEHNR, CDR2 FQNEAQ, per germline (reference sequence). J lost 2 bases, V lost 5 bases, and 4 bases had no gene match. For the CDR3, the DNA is TGTGCCAGCAGCCACCTAGCGGGGGGGCCCTACAATGAGCAGTTCTTC. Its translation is CASSHLAGGPYNEQFF.

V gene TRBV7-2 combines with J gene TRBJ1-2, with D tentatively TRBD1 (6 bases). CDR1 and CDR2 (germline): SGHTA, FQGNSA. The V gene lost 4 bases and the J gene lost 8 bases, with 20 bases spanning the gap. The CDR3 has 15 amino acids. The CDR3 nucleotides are TGTGCCAGCAGCTCCCTCGGGGGGCGCTTAGAAGGCTACACCTTC. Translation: CASSSLGGRLEGYTF.

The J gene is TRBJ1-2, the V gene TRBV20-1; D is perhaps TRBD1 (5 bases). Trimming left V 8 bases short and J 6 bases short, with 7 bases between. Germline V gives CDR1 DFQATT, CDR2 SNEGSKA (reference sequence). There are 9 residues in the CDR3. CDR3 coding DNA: TGCAGTATCAGGGATGGCTACACCTTC. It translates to CSIRDGYTF.

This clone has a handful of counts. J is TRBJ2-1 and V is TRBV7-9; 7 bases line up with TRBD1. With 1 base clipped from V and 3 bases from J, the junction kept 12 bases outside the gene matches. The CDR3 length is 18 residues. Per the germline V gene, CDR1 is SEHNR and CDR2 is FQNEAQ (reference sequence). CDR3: CASSLGGLYRDSYNEQFF. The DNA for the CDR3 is TGTGCCAGCAGCTTAGGAGGGTTGTACCGGGACAGCTACAATGAGCAGTTCTTC.

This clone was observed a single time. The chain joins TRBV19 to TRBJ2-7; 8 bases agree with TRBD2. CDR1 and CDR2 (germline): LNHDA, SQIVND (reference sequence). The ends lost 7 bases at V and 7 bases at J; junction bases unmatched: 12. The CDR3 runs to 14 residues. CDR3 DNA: TGTGCCAGTACCTCCGGGCCGGGGGGGTTTGAGCAGTACTTC. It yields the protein CASTSGPGGFEQYF.

CDR3 protein: CASTPGVYNEQFF. DNA for the CDR3: TGTGCCAGCACCCCAGGGGTTTACAATGAGCAGTTCTTC. This chain links TRBV11-2 with TRBJ2-1; the D gene is possibly TRBD1 (6 bases). CDR3 length: 13 amino acids. Germline CDR1 SGHAT, CDR2 FQNNGV. The germline V and J ends were trimmed by 7 bases and 4 bases, with 11 bases remaining between them.

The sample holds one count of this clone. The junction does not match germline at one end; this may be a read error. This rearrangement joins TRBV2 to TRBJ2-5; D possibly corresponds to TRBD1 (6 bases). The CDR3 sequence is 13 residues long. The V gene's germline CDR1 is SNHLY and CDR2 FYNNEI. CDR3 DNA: TGTGCCAGCAGCTGGGGGTTTAGGGACACCCTGTACTTC. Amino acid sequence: CASSWGFRDTLYF.

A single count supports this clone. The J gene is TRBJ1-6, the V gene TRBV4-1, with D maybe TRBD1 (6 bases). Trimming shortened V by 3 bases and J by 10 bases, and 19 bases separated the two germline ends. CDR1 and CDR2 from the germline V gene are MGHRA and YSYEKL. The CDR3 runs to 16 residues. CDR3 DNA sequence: TGCGCCAGCAGCCAGGATACAGGGCCGGGAGGGTCACCCCTCCACTTT. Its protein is CASSQDTGPGGSPLHF.

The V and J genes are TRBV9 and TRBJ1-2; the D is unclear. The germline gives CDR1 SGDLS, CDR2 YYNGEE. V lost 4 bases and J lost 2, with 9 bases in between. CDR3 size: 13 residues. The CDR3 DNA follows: TGTGCCAGCAGCCCCACGGGAAACTATGGCTACACCTTC. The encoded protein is CASSPTGNYGYTF.

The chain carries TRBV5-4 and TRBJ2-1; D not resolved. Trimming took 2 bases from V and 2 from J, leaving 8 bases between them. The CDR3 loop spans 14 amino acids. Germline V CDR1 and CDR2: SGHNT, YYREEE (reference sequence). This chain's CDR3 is CASSFTRTYNEQFF. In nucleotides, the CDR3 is TGTGCCAGCAGCTTCACCAGGACCTACAATGAGCAGTTCTTC.

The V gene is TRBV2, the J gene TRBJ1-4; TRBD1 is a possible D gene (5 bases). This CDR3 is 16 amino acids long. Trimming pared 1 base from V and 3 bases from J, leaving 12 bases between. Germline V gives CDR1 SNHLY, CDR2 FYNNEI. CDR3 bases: TGTGCCAGCAGTGAAGGGTACAGGACGGCTAATGAAAAACTGTTTTTT. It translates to CASSEGYRTANEKLFF.